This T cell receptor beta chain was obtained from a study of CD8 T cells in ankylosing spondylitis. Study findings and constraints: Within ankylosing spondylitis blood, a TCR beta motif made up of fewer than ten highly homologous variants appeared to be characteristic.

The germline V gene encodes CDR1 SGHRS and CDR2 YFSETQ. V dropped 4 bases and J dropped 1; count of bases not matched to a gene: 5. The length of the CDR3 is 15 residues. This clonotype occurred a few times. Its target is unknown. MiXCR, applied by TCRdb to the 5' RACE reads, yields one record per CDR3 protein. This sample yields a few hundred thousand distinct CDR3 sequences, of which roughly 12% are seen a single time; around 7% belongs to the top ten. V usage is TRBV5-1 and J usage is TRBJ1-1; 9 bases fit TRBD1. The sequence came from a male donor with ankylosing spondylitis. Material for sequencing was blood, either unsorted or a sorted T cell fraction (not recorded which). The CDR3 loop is CASSTQGAPNTEAFF. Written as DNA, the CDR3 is TGCGCCAGCAGCACACAGGGGGCCCCGAACACTGAAGCTTTCTTT.